The 29 T cell receptor beta chains listed next were all sequenced from one sample in a study of OX40 agonist ivuxolimab in advanced cancers. Assay used: immunoSEQ multiplex PCR; TCRdb lists only in-frame clones, some missing. Among about 64,000 clones listed, roughly nine tenths were seen once. This material consisted of CD4+ or CD8+ T cells sorted from blood, taken in a trial of the OX40 agonist ivuxolimab. These receptors all come from an adult with an advanced solid tumor such as melanoma, head and neck, liver or kidney cancer.

This chain connects TRBV28 to TRBJ2-3; D gene ambiguous. Germline values: CDR1 MDHEN, CDR2 SYDVKM. The germline V and J ends were trimmed by 2 bases and 0 bases, with 6 bases remaining between them. CDR3 length equals 14 residues. The CDR3 protein is CASSLRHSTDTQYF. The CDR3 region has the DNA TGTGCCAGCAGTTTAAGGCACAGCACAGATACGCAGTATTTT. The entire variable domain, with the rest obtained from reference TRBV28 and TRBJ2-3, is as follows: DVKVTQSSRYLVKRTGEKVFLECVQDMDHENMFWYRQDPGLGLRLIYFSYDVKMKEKGDIPEGYSVSREKKERFSLILESASTNQTSMYLCASSLRHSTDTQYFGPGTRLTVL.

The chain is built from TRBV11-3 and TRBJ2-7, with a tentative D call TRBD1 (5 bases). Trimming shortened V by 2 bases and J by 0 bases, and 17 bases separated the two germline ends. CDR3 length: 17 amino acids. Germline V gene sequence: CDR1 SGHNT, CDR2 YENEEA. In DNA form, the CDR3 reads TGTGCCAGCAGCTTACTTACCCGGACACCGAGCTCCTACGAGCAGTACTTC. Encoded protein: CASSLLTRTPSSYEQYF.

V is TRBV9 and J is TRBJ2-3, with 13 bases matching TRBD2. The CDR3 sequence is 17 residues long. CDR1 SGDLS and CDR2 YYNGEE come from the germline V gene. V was pared by 0 bases and J by 6 bases, with 7 bases of the junction left unmatched. CDR3 in amino acids: CASSVGTSGRGRDTQYF. CDR3 DNA: TGTGCCAGCAGCGTAGGAACTAGCGGGAGGGGACGGGATACGCAGTATTTT.

The chain employs TRBV11-2 and TRBJ2-1; 11 bases map to TRBD2. The CDR3 sequence is 18 residues long. After removal of 4 bases from V and 6 bases from J, the junction contained 14 bases not matched to a gene. Germline V lookup: CDR1 SGHAT, CDR2 FQNNGV. The CDR3 reads CASSSLTSGIPSGNEQFF. The CDR3 region has the DNA TGTGCCAGCAGCTCCTTGACTAGCGGGATTCCTTCTGGCAATGAGCAGTTCTTC.

This clone was picked up one time. The J gene is TRBJ2-5, the V gene TRBV5-1, with D perhaps TRBD1 (6 bases). This CDR3 contains 14 residues. Germline V gives CDR1 SGHRS, CDR2 YFSETQ. V was trimmed by 2 bases and J by 4 bases, leaving 12 bases between them. DNA for the CDR3: TGCGCCAGCAGCTTAAGTACAGGGAGAGAGACCCAGTACTTC. It specifies CASSLSTGRETQYF.

CDR3 bases: TGTGCCTGGAGCGCGGACAGGGGGTACACTGAAGCTTTCTTT. Translation gives CAWSADRGYTEAFF. This chain links TRBV30 with TRBJ1-1; 10 bases are shared with TRBD1. The CDR3 runs 14 residues. Germline lookup yields CDR1 GTSNPN and CDR2 SVGIG (reference sequence). J was trimmed by 3 bases and V by 3 bases; bases with no gene match: 4.

V usage is TRBV7-8 and J usage is TRBJ2-1; 9 bases map to TRBD2. Germline V gene sequence: CDR1 SGHVS, CDR2 FQNEAQ. CDR3 length equals 18 residues. V gave up 3 bases and J gave up 0 bases; unmatched junction bases: 9. CDR3 in amino acids: CASSFEGGGAVSYNEQFF. In nucleotides, the CDR3 is TGTGCCAGCAGCTTTGAAGGCGGGGGGGCCGTCTCCTACAATGAGCAGTTCTTC.

This chain connects TRBV4-1 to TRBJ1-4; D is perhaps TRBD1 (5 bases). Germline V gives CDR1 MGHRA, CDR2 YSYEKL. This CDR3 spans 17 amino acids. The V end was cut by 1 base, the J end by 8 bases, with 20 bases between. The DNA of the CDR3 is TGCGCCAGCAGCCAAGCAGCCCGGGGGGGTGCTTGGGAAAAACTGTTTTTT. It encodes CASSQAARGGAWEKLFF.

This clone showed up just a few times. The genes are TRBV6-4 and TRBJ2-2; D is perhaps TRBD2 (5 bases). Deletions cut 0 bases from V and 5 bases from J, with 7 bases between. The CDR3 runs to 14 residues. Germline loops: CDR1 MRHNA, CDR2 SNTAGT. CDR3 in amino acids: CASSDSRVTGELFF. CDR3 in DNA: TGTGCCAGCAGTGACTCGAGGGTAACCGGGGAGCTGTTTTTT.

V is TRBV27 and J is TRBJ2-1; 7 positions agree with TRBD1. The J segment lost 8 bases and the V segment lost 3 bases, leaving 4 bases of the junction unmatched. The CDR3 is 13 residues long. CDR1 is MNHEY and CDR2 is SMNVEV in the germline V gene (reference sequence). CDR3 nucleotide sequence: TGTGCCAGCAGTTTGGGACAGCACTATGAGCAGTTCTTC. Translation: CASSLGQHYEQFF.

The gene calls are TRBV27 and TRBJ2-1; 8 bases line up with TRBD2. This CDR3 region has 13 residues. J gave up 9 bases and V 3 bases, and 4 bases lay outside the gene matches. Germline CDR1 and CDR2: MNHEY and SMNVEV (reference sequence). CDR3 region: CASSFGAGAEQFF. The CDR3 DNA sequence: TGTGCCAGCAGTTTTGGAGCGGGGGCTGAGCAGTTCTTC.

The chain employs TRBV5-8 and TRBJ2-5; D not certain. V lost 4 bases and J 0 bases, leaving 4 bases between the germline ends. The CDR3 totals 12 residues. The germline V gene has CDR1 SGHTS and CDR2 YDEGEE. The CDR3 spells CASSPNQETQYF. In nucleotides, the CDR3 is TGTGCCAGCAGCCCTAACCAAGAGACCCAGTACTTC. Together with reference TRBV5-8 and TRBJ2-5, the CDR3 gives the full variable domain: EAGVTQSPTHLIKTRGQQATLRCSPISGHTSVYWYQQALGLGLQFLLWYDEGEERNRGNFPPRFSGRQFPNYSSELNVNALELEDSALYLCASSPNQETQYFGPGTRLLVL.

This rearrangement joins TRBV5-1 to TRBJ2-1; TRBD2 matches 11 bases. Germline V CDR1 and CDR2: SGHRS, YFSETQ. Unmatched junction bases numbered 4, after V lost 4 bases and J lost 7 bases. The CDR3 covers 14 residues. CDR3 protein: CASSTSGRLNEQFF. The CDR3 DNA reads as TGCGCCAGCAGCACTAGCGGGAGATTGAATGAGCAGTTCTTC.

The chain joins TRBV7-3 to TRBJ2-7, with D possibly being TRBD2 (5 bases). The CDR3 runs to 13 residues. CDR1 SGHTA and CDR2 FQGTGA come from the germline V gene. Trimming left V 3 bases short and J 1 base short, with 7 bases between. The CDR3 here is CASSFGGSYEQYF. CDR3 DNA: TGTGCCAGCAGCTTCGGAGGATCCTACGAGCAGTACTTC.

The chain employs TRBV19 and TRBJ2-5; D remains unclear. The germline V gene encodes CDR1 LNHDA and CDR2 SQIVND (reference sequence). Between the trimmed V and J ends, which lost 6 bases and 7 bases, there was a span of 12 bases. This CDR3 contains 12 residues. CDR3 in amino acids: CASSPSGGTQYF. For the CDR3, the DNA is TGTGCCAGTAGCCCCTCCGGTGGGACCCAGTACTTC.

The rearrangement joins TRBV25-1 to TRBJ2-7, with D possibly being TRBD1 (5 bases). Per germline, CDR1 MGHDK and CDR2 SYGVNS. Trimming took 1 base from V and 2 from J, leaving 9 bases between them. This CDR3 has 14 amino acids. CDR3 in amino acids: CASSEWAGTYEQYF. CDR3 DNA: TGTGCCAGCAGTGAATGGGCAGGGACCTACGAGCAGTACTTC.

The genes are TRBV5-6 and TRBJ2-1; 7 bases align to TRBD2. From germline, CDR1 is SGHDT and CDR2 YYEEEE. The V and J ends lost 1 base and 4 bases, in that order; junction bases with no gene match: 2. The CDR3 has 14 amino acids. In DNA, the CDR3 is TGTGCCAGCAGCTTGTCCGGGGGGTACAATGAGCAGTTCTTC. Protein product: CASSLSGGYNEQFF.

The chain links TRBV27 to TRBJ2-5; D perhaps matches TRBD1 (6 bases). The ends were cut back, 6 bases at V and 4 bases at J, with 15 bases in the middle. The CDR3 has 14 residues. The germline gives CDR1 MNHEY, CDR2 SMNVEV (reference sequence). The CDR3 bases are TGTGCCAGCAGACCAGGGACATCACTAGAGACCCAGTACTTC. Translation: CASRPGTSLETQYF.

This chain links TRBV27 with TRBJ2-5; D possibly matches TRBD1 or TRBD2 (5 bases each). V lost 5 bases and J lost 2, with 6 bases in between. Looked up from germline, CDR1 is MNHEY and CDR2 is SMNVEV (reference sequence). The CDR3 loop spans 12 amino acids. CDR3 sequence (DNA): TGTGCCAGCAGTGGGGGTCAAGAGACCCAGTACTTC. Translated, it gives CASSGGQETQYF.

This clone was counted once. The chain combines TRBV2 with TRBJ1-2, with a weak D call TRBD1 (6 bases). The CDR3 length is 13 residues. Trimming took 7 bases from V and 4 from J, leaving 13 bases between them. Germline CDR1 and CDR2: SNHLY and FYNNEI. As DNA, the CDR3 is TGTGCCAGCACCCTTGGGGGGCTCTATGGCTACACCTTC. Translated: CASTLGGLYGYTF.

This clone was picked up one time. The DNA of the CDR3 is TGTGCCAGCAGTTCCGGGACAGGGGACCCCTACGAGCAGTACTTC. This encodes CASSSGTGDPYEQYF. The chain employs TRBV28 and TRBJ2-7; 10 positions match TRBD1. Germline lookup yields CDR1 MDHEN and CDR2 SYDVKM. V lost 4 bases to trimming and J lost 2 bases; unmatched junction nucleotides: 5. The CDR3 covers 15 residues.

V usage is TRBV5-1 and J usage is TRBJ1-1; TRBD1 is a possible D gene (6 bases). Germline values: CDR1 SGHRS, CDR2 YFSETQ. Trimming cost V 0 bases and J 2 bases, with 11 bases left between them. The CDR3 extends over 15 amino acids. The CDR3 DNA follows: TGCGCCAGCAGCTTGGCCCAGGGGTTAAACACTGAAGCTTTCTTT. Its protein product is CASSLAQGLNTEAFF.

The chain carries TRBV9 and TRBJ2-2; no definite D call. The CDR3 has 12 amino acids. Germline assignment: CDR1 SGDLS and CDR2 YYNGEE. Trimming pared 7 bases from V and 3 bases from J, leaving 7 bases between. The CDR3 DNA reads TGTGCCAGCGGGTTAGACACCGGGGAGCTGTTTTTT. As protein: CASGLDTGELFF.

This sequence joins TRBV30 and TRBJ2-7; the D gene is possibly TRBD1 (5 bases). V lost 1 base and J 3 bases, leaving 13 bases between the germline ends. This CDR3 has 14 residues. CDR1 is GTSNPN and CDR2 is SVGIG in the germline V gene (reference sequence). CDR3 in DNA: TGTGCCTGGAGTGCAGGCAGGGCAGGCTACGAGCAGTACTTC. It translates to CAWSAGRAGYEQYF.

The rearrangement joins TRBV11-2 to TRBJ1-2, with D uncertain. The germline CDR1 and CDR2 sequences are SGHAT and FQNNGV. This CDR3 comprises 12 residues. V was trimmed by 5 bases and J by 7 bases, leaving 11 bases between them. As DNA, the CDR3 is TGTGCCAGCAGCCGAGGGTCGACTGGCTACACCTTC. As protein: CASSRGSTGYTF.

The chain carries TRBV30 and TRBJ1-5, with a possible D match to TRBD1 (6 bases). Germline V lookup: CDR1 GTSNPN, CDR2 SVGIG (reference sequence). V was shortened by 3 bases and J by 2 bases, with 20 bases between the two germline ends. The length of the CDR3 is 17 residues. The CDR3 sequence is CAWRPAPGEKGNQPQHF. As DNA, the CDR3 is TGTGCCTGGAGGCCCGCCCCAGGGGAGAAGGGCAATCAGCCCCAGCATTTT.

The rearrangement joins TRBV2 to TRBJ2-3, with D perhaps TRBD1 (6 bases). The CDR3 spans 17 residues. Germline V gene lookup returns CDR1 SNHLY and CDR2 FYNNEI. V lost 6 bases to trimming and J lost 0 bases, with 19 bases between them. This CDR3 reads CASRASMGQSSTDTQYF. In nucleotides, the CDR3 is TGTGCCAGCAGGGCATCAATGGGACAATCTAGCACAGATACGCAGTATTTT.

The chain couples TRBV19 to TRBJ1-1; D remains ambiguous. Trimming left V 3 bases short and J 0 bases short, with 11 bases between. The germline V gene encodes CDR1 LNHDA and CDR2 SQIVND (reference sequence). The CDR3 is 15 residues long. CDR3 amino acids: CASSIGSGMNTEAFF. The DNA for the CDR3 is TGTGCCAGTAGTATCGGTTCAGGCATGAACACTGAAGCTTTCTTT.

This chain connects TRBV5-6 to TRBJ2-4, with D perhaps assigned TRBD1 or TRBD2 (5 bases each). The CDR3 is 14 residues long. The V end was cut by 4 bases, the J end by 0 bases, with 8 bases between. Germline V gene lookup returns CDR1 SGHDT and CDR2 YYEEEE. The CDR3, as DNA: TGTGCCAGCAGCCCGGGGCTAGCCAAAAACATTCAGTACTTC. Translated, it gives CASSPGLAKNIQYF.